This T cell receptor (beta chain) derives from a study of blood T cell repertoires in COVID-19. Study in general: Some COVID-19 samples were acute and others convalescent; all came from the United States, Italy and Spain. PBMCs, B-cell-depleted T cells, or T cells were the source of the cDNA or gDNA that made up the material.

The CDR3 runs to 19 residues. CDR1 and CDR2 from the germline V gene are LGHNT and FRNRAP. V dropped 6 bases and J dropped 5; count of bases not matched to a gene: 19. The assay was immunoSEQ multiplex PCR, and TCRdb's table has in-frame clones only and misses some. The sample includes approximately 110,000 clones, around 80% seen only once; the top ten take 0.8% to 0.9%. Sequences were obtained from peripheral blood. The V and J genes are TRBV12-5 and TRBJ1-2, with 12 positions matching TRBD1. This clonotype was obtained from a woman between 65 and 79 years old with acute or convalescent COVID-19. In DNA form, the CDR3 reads TGTGCTAGTGGCGTCCCCGGGGTGGTGGGGACAGGGGGCTTTTATGGCTACACCTTC. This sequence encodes CASGVPGVVGTGGFYGYTF.